This T cell receptor beta chain was obtained from a study of shared clonotypes between healthy human individuals. On the study more broadly: Contributing individuals were two females and three males aged 18 to 49.

Samples underwent the assay at deep level. Assay: immunoSEQ multiplex PCR; the TCRdb copy retains only in-frame clones and omits some. The sample carries over 400,000 clones, 95% to 96% recorded once. Caucasian adults living in Nashville, Tennessee, provided all samples. It was into CD45RA+ naive and CD45RA-negative memory subsets that the CD4+ cells were split. The source of this sequence is a woman between 25 and 40 years old in good health. The specimen was naive CD4+ T cells sorted from blood. The subset: CD45RA+ positively selected.

This chain's CDR3 is CASRPDSTSTDTQYF. CDR3 DNA: TGCGCCAGCAGGCCGGACAGCACTAGCACAGATACGCAGTATTTT. The V and J genes are TRBV5-1 and TRBJ2-3; tentative D call: TRBD1 (6 bases). This CDR3 has 15 amino acids. Trimming removed 5 bases at V and 0 bases at J, with 13 bases between. Germline CDR1 and CDR2: SGHRS and YFSETQ.